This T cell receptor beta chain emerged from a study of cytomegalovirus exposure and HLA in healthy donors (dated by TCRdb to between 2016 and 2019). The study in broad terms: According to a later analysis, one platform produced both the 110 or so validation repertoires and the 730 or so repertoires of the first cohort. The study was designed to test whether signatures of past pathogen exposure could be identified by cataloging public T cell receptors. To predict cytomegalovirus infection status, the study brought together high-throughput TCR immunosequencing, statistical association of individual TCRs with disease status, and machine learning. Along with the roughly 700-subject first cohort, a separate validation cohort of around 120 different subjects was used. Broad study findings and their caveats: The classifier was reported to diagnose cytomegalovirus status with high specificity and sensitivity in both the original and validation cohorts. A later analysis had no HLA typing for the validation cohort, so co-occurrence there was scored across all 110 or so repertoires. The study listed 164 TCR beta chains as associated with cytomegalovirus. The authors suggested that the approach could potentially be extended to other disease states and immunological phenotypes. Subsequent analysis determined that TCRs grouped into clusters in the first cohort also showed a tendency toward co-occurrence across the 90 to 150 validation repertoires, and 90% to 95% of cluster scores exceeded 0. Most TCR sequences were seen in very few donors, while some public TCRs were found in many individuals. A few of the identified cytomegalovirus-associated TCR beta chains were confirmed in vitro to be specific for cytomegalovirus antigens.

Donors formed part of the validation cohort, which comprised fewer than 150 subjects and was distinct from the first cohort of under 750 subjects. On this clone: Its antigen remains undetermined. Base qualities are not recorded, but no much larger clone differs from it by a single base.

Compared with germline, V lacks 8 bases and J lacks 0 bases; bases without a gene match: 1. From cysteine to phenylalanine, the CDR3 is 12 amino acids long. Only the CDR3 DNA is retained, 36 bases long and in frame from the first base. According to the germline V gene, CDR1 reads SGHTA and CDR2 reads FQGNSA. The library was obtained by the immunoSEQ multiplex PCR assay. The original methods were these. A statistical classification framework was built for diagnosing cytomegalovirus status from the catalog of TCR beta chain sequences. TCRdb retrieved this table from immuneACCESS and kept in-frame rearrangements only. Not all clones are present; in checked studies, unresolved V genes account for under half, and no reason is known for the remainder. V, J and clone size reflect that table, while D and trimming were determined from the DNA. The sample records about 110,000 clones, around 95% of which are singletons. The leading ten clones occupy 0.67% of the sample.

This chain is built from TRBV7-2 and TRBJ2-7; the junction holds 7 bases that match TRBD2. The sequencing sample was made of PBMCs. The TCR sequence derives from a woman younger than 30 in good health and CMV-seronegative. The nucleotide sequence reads TGTGCCAGCGCGGGGGACTCCTACGAGCAGTACTTC. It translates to CASAGDSYEQYF.